This entry features one T cell receptor beta chain sequence. Its specificity is not known. One end of the junction varies from germline; a read error may be responsible. This sample is part of a study of cytomegalovirus exposure and HLA in healthy donors. Findings and limits, study-wide: Exclusion applied to some V segments, including TRBV6-2 and TRBV6-3, as they were indistinguishable. The number of N-insertions in an Asian-associated ancestry cluster was reportedly below the approximately 700-donor mean in a later analysis. In a later analysis, compared with equally common non-associated chains, HLA-associated beta chains were more expanded.

60 Vbeta and 13 Jbeta primers were used in PCR. The protocol was immunoSEQ multiplex PCR, while the TCRdb copy is restricted to in-frame clones and leaves out a portion. The table shows 150,000 to 200,000 clones, with under 80% occurring only once. CDR1 and CDR2 (germline): MDHEN, SYDVKM. The CDR3 runs 15 residues. Input material: PBMCs. The rearrangement links TRBV28 to TRBJ1-2; 8 bases agree with TRBD1. The receptor was isolated from a female donor in good health and CMV-seronegative. The CDR3 DNA follows: TGTGCCGGCAGTTCCCAAGGGTCGGACAGGGCGAAGTACACCTTC. This codes for CAGSSQGSDRAKYTF.